This T cell receptor beta chain comes out of a study of blood T cell repertoires in COVID-19. Across the study: Specimens from acute and convalescent COVID-19 originated in the United States, Italy and Spain. T cells, B-cell-depleted T cells, or PBMCs provided the cDNA or gDNA that served as material.

Profiled with immunoSEQ multiplex PCR; TCRdb holds only in-frame clones, not every one. Of 360,000 or so clones in the sample, around four fifths are singletons; the top ten hold around 5.1%. Participants were aged about 18 to 90 years, lived in 24 US areas, and enrolled virtually. What the recovered Cohort 3 donors had was two negative PCRs, clearance, or symptom resolution. The CDR3 runs 14 residues. Germline loops: CDR1 LNHDA, CDR2 SQIVND (reference sequence). V lost 7 bases to trimming and J lost 5 bases; unmatched junction nucleotides: 5. The sequence derives from a woman aged 45-59 years who had recovered from COVID-19. The J gene is TRBJ1-4, the V gene TRBV19; 9 bases are shared with TRBD1. Material: PBMCs or T cells enriched from blood (not recorded which). This CDR3 reads CASTYRGRNEKLFF. CDR3 nucleotide sequence: TGTGCCAGTACCTACAGGGGGCGGAATGAAAAACTGTTTTTT.